The clone carrying this T cell receptor beta chain has just a few counts. The data stem from a study of blood T cell repertoires in COVID-19. Whole-study context: T cells, B-cell-depleted T cells, or PBMCs supplied cDNA or gDNA.

Clones were sequenced by immunoSEQ multiplex PCR, and TCRdb holds only the in-frame ones, with some missing. The table lists roughly 200,000 clones, around nine tenths of them singletons. The ends were cut back, 2 bases at V and 1 base at J, with 7 bases in the middle. CDR1 and CDR2 from the germline V gene are MNHEY and SMNVEV (reference sequence). The CDR3 is 14 amino acids. The sample was peripheral blood. The TCR comes from a man in his 60s who had recovered from COVID-19. The gene calls are TRBV27 and TRBJ2-3, with D unresolved. The CDR3 bases are TGTGCCAGCAGTTTAAGTCGGGGCACAGATACGCAGTATTTT. It codes for CASSLSRGTDTQYF.